These 21 T cell receptor beta chains originate from one sample sequenced in a study of read filtering for tumor transcriptome and immune sequencing. The library was built from around 0.4 ug RNA with molecular barcoded adaptors for alpha/delta and beta/gamma chains. TCRdb recomputed calls from the reads with MiXCR, one row per CDR3 protein. This sample has some 38,000 distinct CDR3 sequences, with approximately 12% found just once. The sample comprised a population of CD138-negative cells sorted from bone marrow. The receptors originated from a donor at least 40 years old with multiple myeloma.

This clonotype was seen only a few times. The chain recombines TRBV11-2 with TRBJ1-1; unclear D gene. The CDR3 covers 14 residues. Germline-derived CDR1 and CDR2 are SGHAT and FQNNGV. With 5 bases removed from V and 1 base from J, the gap between germline ends came to 11 bases. The CDR3 DNA sequence: TGTGCCAGCAGCCTCCAGAGGACGAACACTGAAGCTTTCTTT. Translating gives CASSLQRTNTEAFF.

Concerning this clonotype itself: A clone one base away is much larger, so this may be a read error. No conserved phenylalanine or tryptophan is present at the end of the CDR3, so a read error is the likely explanation. The rearrangement joins TRBV6-2 or TRBV6-3 to TRBJ2-3; D is possibly TRBD2 (7 bases). V was pared by 6 bases and J by 4 bases, with 8 bases between. Per the germline V gene, CDR1 is MNHEY and CDR2 is SVGEGT. This CDR3 has 12 amino acids. The CDR3: CASRGGPDTQYL. The CDR3 region has the DNA TGTGCCAGCAGGGGGGGGCCAGATACGCAGTATCTT.

In its sample, this clonotype was seen many times. The chain joins TRBV29-1 to TRBJ2-3; no clear D. Germline V gene sequence: CDR1 SQVTM, CDR2 ANQGSEA. There are 11 residues in the CDR3. Trimming removed 6 bases at V and 0 bases at J, with 4 bases between. The CDR3 protein is CSVDSTDTQYF. In DNA, the CDR3 is TGCAGCGTGGACAGCACAGATACGCAGTATTTT.

This clonotype has a count of ten or more. One end of the junction does not line up with germline, which may come from a read error. The chain couples TRBV11-2 to TRBJ2-7; 7 positions match TRBD1. From germline, CDR1 is SGHAT and CDR2 FQNNGV. This CDR3 has 16 residues. The CDR3 DNA sequence: TGTGCCAGCAGCCGTATAACAGGGGCGGACGCATTCGGTGTGGACTTC. This codes for CASSRITGADAFGVDF.

At least ten counts were recorded for this clonotype. The chain combines TRBV5-1 with TRBJ2-3; 7 nucleotides match TRBD1. V dropped 3 bases and J dropped 9; count of bases not matched to a gene: 7. From germline, CDR1 is SGHRS and CDR2 YFSETQ. The CDR3 sequence is 13 residues long. CDR3 nucleotides: TGCGCCAGCAGCTCACCAGGGGGAGAAACGCAGTATTTT. This gives the protein CASSSPGGETQYF. Combining the CDR3 with reference TRBV5-1 and TRBJ2-3 gives the whole variable domain KAGVTQTPRYLIKTRGQQVTLSCSPISGHRSVSWYQQTPGQGLQFLFEYFSETQRNKGNFPGRFSGRQFSNSRSEMNVSTLELGDSALYLCASSSPGGETQYFGPGTRLTVL.

As regards this clonotype: This may be a read error: a much more frequent sequence differs by one nucleotide. The chain couples TRBV20-1 to TRBJ2-1, with 9 bases aligning to TRBD2. This CDR3 spans 15 amino acids. From germline, CDR1 is DFQATT and CDR2 SNEGSKA (reference sequence). In nucleotides, the CDR3 is TGCAGTGCTAGAGATCCTAGCGGGGTGGACAATGAGCGGTTCTTC. Translation: CSARDPSGVDNERFF.

This clonotype was seen ten or more times. The genes are TRBV7-2 and TRBJ2-7; tentative D call: TRBD1 (6 bases). The CDR3 sequence is 12 residues long. The V end was cut by 5 bases, the J end by 4 bases, with 9 bases between. Germline loops: CDR1 SGHTA, CDR2 FQGNSA. CDR3 protein: CASSGRGYEQYF. In DNA, the CDR3 is TGTGCCAGCAGCGGAAGGGGGTACGAGCAGTACTTC.

There are many counts of this clonotype. The genes are TRBV20-1 and TRBJ1-1; D perhaps matches TRBD1 (5 bases). The length of the CDR3 is 14 residues. The ends were cut back, 1 base at V and 0 bases at J, with 9 bases in the middle. Germline V gene lookup returns CDR1 DFQATT and CDR2 SNEGSKA (reference sequence). The CDR3: CSARAGGVNTEAFF. In DNA form, the CDR3 reads TGCAGTGCTAGAGCGGGGGGAGTGAACACTGAAGCTTTCTTT.

Many counts were recorded for this clonotype. The chain couples TRBV7-9 to TRBJ2-5, with D hard to call. CDR3 length equals 13 residues. CDR1 SEHNR and CDR2 FQNEAQ come from the germline V gene (reference sequence). V lost 5 bases and J lost 1, with 8 bases in between. The CDR3 loop is CASSTGPQETQYF. The DNA for the CDR3 is TGTGCCAGCAGCACCGGGCCCCAAGAGACCCAGTACTTC. Looking up the rest from reference TRBV7-9 and TRBJ2-5 gives the full variable domain: DTGVSQNPRHKITKRGQNVTFRCDPISEHNRLYWYRQTLGQGPEFLTYFQNEAQLEKSRLLSDRFSAERPKGSFSTLEIQRTEQGDSAMYLCASSTGPQETQYFGPGTRLLVL.

With respect to this clonotype: Being one base from a much bigger clone, this may be a read error. This CDR3 reads CSASTVYDTQYF. Written as DNA, the CDR3 is TGCAGTGCTAGCACGGTTTATGACACCCAGTACTTC. The J gene is TRBJ2-5, the V gene TRBV20-1; D is unclear. The CDR3 is 12 residues long. Germline V gene lookup returns CDR1 DFQATT and CDR2 SNEGSKA (reference sequence). V was trimmed by 3 bases and J by 8 bases, leaving 13 bases between them.

A word on this clonotype: It may be a read error: a sequence one base away is much more abundant. This chain links TRBV20-1 with TRBJ2-7, with 10 bases identical to TRBD2. The V gene's germline CDR1 is DFQATT and CDR2 SNEGSKA (reference sequence). CDR3 length: 14 amino acids. V dropped 2 bases and J dropped 9; count of bases not matched to a gene: 10. CDR3 residues: CSARIAGGPDGQYF. Here the CDR3 DNA reads TGCAGTGCTAGAATAGCGGGGGGCCCCGATGGGCAGTACTTC.

This clonotype was detected ten times or more. CDR3 DNA sequence: TGTGCCACCAGTGACGAGCGGGGGGCGGATGAGCAGTTCTTC. Translating it yields CATSDERGADEQFF. V is TRBV24-1 and J is TRBJ2-1; 9 bases are a match to TRBD2. The ends lost 4 bases at V and 8 bases at J; junction bases unmatched: 5. CDR3 size: 14 residues. In germline, CDR1 is KGHDR, CDR2 SFDVKD.

Only a few counts were recorded for this clonotype. This clone may be a read error of a much larger clone one base away. The chain carries TRBV7-2 and TRBJ1-5, with D unclear. Germline CDR1 and CDR2: SGHTA and FQGNSA. The CDR3 runs to 15 residues. The CDR3 region has the DNA TGTGCCTGCAGCTCCCAGGTGGGAGTCAATCAGCCCCAGCATTTT. Protein: CACSSQVGVNQPQHF.

In its sample, this clonotype was seen many times. The rearrangement uses TRBV7-8 and TRBJ1-1; no clear D gene. The CDR3 is made up of 13 amino acids. The V and J ends lost 5 bases and 1 base respectively, with 8 bases between them. Germline V gene sequence: CDR1 SGHVS, CDR2 FQNEAQ. The CDR3 loop reads CASSNPKNTEAFF. Here the CDR3 DNA reads TGTGCCAGCAGCAACCCCAAGAACACTGAAGCTTTCTTT.

As regards this clonotype: No conserved phenylalanine or tryptophan ends this CDR3, so it is likely a read error. This chain joins TRBV18 and TRBJ1-5; D is possibly TRBD1 (5 bases). There are 14 residues in the CDR3. Trimming cost V 3 bases and J 4 bases, with 10 bases left between them. Germline V gene data show CDR1 as KGHSH and CDR2 as LQKENI. The CDR3 DNA reads as TGTGCCAGCTCACCGCAGGGTCAGAATCAGCCCCAGCATTCT. Its translation: CASSPQGQNQPQHS.

There are many counts of this clonotype. The chain is built from TRBV20-1 and TRBJ1-5, with 8 positions matching TRBD1. Germline-derived CDR1 and CDR2 are DFQATT and SNEGSKA (reference sequence). The J segment lost 4 bases and the V segment lost 5 bases, leaving 4 bases of the junction unmatched. This CDR3 is 13 amino acids long. The CDR3 DNA sequence: TGCAGTGCTCAGGGGGCACCGAATCAGCCCCAGCATTTT. This encodes CSAQGAPNQPQHF.

This clonotype appeared many times. V gene TRBV7-9 combines with J gene TRBJ2-1, with D perhaps TRBD2 (5 bases). The CDR3 runs to 16 residues. V shed 3 bases and J shed 8 bases, with 20 bases lying between them. The germline CDR1 and CDR2 sequences are SEHNR and FQNEAQ (reference sequence). CDR3 amino acids: CASSFRASRMGDEQFF. The DNA for the CDR3 is TGTGCCAGCAGCTTTCGCGCTAGCCGGATGGGCGATGAGCAGTTCTTC.

This clonotype was seen ten or more times. The chain is built from TRBV24-1 and TRBJ2-1; D remains unclear. This CDR3 has 15 amino acids. Trimming removed 4 bases from V and 6 bases from J, with 15 bases in between. The germline CDR1 and CDR2 sequences are KGHDR and SFDVKD. The CDR3: CATSEKRARPNEQFF. CDR3 DNA sequence: TGTGCCACCAGTGAAAAACGGGCCAGGCCCAATGAGCAGTTCTTC.

This clonotype appeared many times. The J gene is TRBJ2-1, the V gene TRBV12-3 or TRBV12-4, with D perhaps assigned TRBD1 or TRBD2 (5 bases each). Trimming stripped 0 bases from V and 8 bases from J, with 11 bases between. This CDR3 has 14 amino acids. The CDR3 nucleotides read TGTGCCAGCAGTTTAGCGGGGACGGTTGATGAGCAGTTCTTC. Protein: CASSLAGTVDEQFF.

This clonotype was observed a few times. The chain has TRBV30 and TRBJ2-7; D is perhaps TRBD1 (5 bases). V was trimmed by 2 bases and J by 3 bases, leaving 11 bases between them. Germline lookup yields CDR1 GTSNPN and CDR2 SVGIG (reference sequence). There are 13 residues in the CDR3. The CDR3 loop is CAWSPGQYYEQYF. The CDR3 region has the DNA TGTGCCTGGAGTCCAGGGCAGTACTACGAGCAGTACTTC.

This rearrangement joins TRBV6-4 to TRBJ2-3; no definite D call. Germline CDR1 reads MRHNA; CDR2 reads SNTAGT. The CDR3 length is 14 residues. The V and J ends lost 9 bases and 1 base respectively, with 14 bases between them. CDR3 residues: CASRAGAGTDTQYF. The CDR3 DNA reads as TGTGCCAGTCGAGCAGGAGCTGGCACAGATACGCAGTATTTT.